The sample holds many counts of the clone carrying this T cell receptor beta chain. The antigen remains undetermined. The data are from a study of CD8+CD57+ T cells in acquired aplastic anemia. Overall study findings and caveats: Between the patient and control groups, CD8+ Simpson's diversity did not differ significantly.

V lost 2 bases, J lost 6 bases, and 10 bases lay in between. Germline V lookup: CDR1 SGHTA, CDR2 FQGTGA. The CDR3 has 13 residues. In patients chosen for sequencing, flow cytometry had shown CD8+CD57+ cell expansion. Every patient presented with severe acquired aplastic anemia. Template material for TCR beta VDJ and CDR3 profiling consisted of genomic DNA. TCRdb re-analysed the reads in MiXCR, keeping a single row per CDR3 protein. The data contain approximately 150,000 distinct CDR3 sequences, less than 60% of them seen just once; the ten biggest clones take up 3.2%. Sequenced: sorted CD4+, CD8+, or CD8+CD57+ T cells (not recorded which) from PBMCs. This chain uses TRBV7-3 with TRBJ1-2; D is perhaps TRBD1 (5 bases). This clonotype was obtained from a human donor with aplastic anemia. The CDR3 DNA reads TGTGCCAGCAGCTTAGGCGGGGGTGATGGCTACACCTTC. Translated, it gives CASSLGGGDGYTF.